This is a list of T cell receptor beta chains from one sample in a study of OX40 agonist ivuxolimab in advanced cancers. The method was immunoSEQ multiplex PCR; TCRdb's version includes in-frame clones alone and lacks a portion of them. The data hold about 92,000 clones, with around 90% observed a single time. Sequencing used CD4+ or CD8+ T cells sorted from blood, obtained in a trial of the OX40 agonist ivuxolimab. These receptors were collected from an adult with an advanced solid tumor such as melanoma, head and neck, liver or kidney cancer. The CDR3 runs from the conserved cysteine through the conserved F or W. A D gene is named only where the DNA matches it firmly. Expanded clones get a size class; other rows say once, few or many, or leave the size out.

TRBV27	TRBJ2-2	NA	NA	CASGSSSPGELFF	TGTGCCAGCGGTTCTAGTAGCCCCGGGGAGCTGTTTTTT
TRBV6-5	TRBJ2-7	TRBD1	NA	CASSYSRRTGFYEQYF	TGTGCCAGCAGTTACTCGAGAAGGACAGGATTCTACGAGCAGTACTTC
TRBV7-9	TRBJ2-1	TRBD2	once	CASSLGLAGYNEQFF	TGTGCCAGCAGCTTAGGACTAGCGGGTTACAATGAGCAGTTCTTC
TRBV27	TRBJ2-2	NA	NA	CASSLRASATGELFF	TGTGCCAGCAGTTTAAGGGCCAGCGCCACCGGGGAGCTGTTTTTT
TRBV6-6	TRBJ2-7	TRBD2	NA	CASSNRDYAYEQYF	TGTGCCAGCAGTAACCGGGACTACGCCTACGAGCAGTACTTC
TRBV20-1	TRBJ1-2	NA	NA	CSAKGSYGYTF	TGCAGTGCTAAAGGGAGCTATGGCTACACCTTC
TRBV28	TRBJ2-2	NA	NA	CASSSTTTGELFF	TGTGCCAGCAGCAGTACAACTACCGGGGAGCTGTTTTTT
TRBV28	TRBJ2-7	TRBD2	NA	CASCGLAEFSYEQYF	TGTGCCAGCTGTGGGCTAGCGGAATTCTCCTACGAGCAGTACTTC
TRBV7-6	TRBJ2-6	NA	NA	CASSPRPNSGANVLTF	TGTGCCAGCAGCCCGAGGCCCAACTCTGGGGCCAACGTCCTGACTTTC
TRBV5-4	TRBJ2-7	TRBD2	NA	CATSTELAVAGEQYF	TGTGCCACTTCGACGGAACTAGCGGTAGCAGGCGAGCAGTACTTC
TRBV27	TRBJ2-1	TRBD2	once	CASSQQTSGRAINEQFF	TGTGCCAGCAGTCAACAGACTAGCGGGAGGGCAATCAATGAGCAGTTCTTC
TRBV10-1	TRBJ2-5	NA	NA	CASPTLAAQETQYF	TGCGCCAGCCCGACGCTAGCCGCGCAAGAGACCCAGTACTTC
TRBV6-1	TRBJ1-5	NA	NA	CASMNIHSNQPQHF	TGTGCCAGCATGAACATACATAGCAATCAGCCCCAGCATTTT
TRBV5-1	TRBJ2-6	NA	NA	CASRSPGANVLTF	TGCGCCAGCAGAAGCCCTGGGGCCAACGTCCTGACTTTC
TRBV7-3	TRBJ2-1	TRBD2	NA	CASSLTAGGVDEQFF	TGTGCCAGCAGCTTAACTGCGGGAGGGGTCGATGAGCAGTTCTTC
TRBV19	TRBJ2-1	NA	NA	CASRGPGPRAYNEQFF	TGTGCCAGTAGGGGTCCGGGCCCAAGGGCTTACAATGAGCAGTTCTTC
TRBV5-1	TRBJ2-3	TRBD2	NA	CASSFGAGVTDTQYF	TGCGCCAGCAGCTTCGGGGCGGGAGTGACAGATACGCAGTATTTT
TRBV6-5	TRBJ2-7	NA	NA	CASRKETATYEQYF	TGTGCCAGCAGGAAGGAGACGGCAACCTACGAGCAGTACTTC
TRBV7-9	TRBJ2-7	NA	NA	CASSPSGLAGVEQYF	TGTGCCAGCAGCCCGAGTGGTTTGGCAGGGGTGGAGCAGTACTTC
TRBV7-2	TRBJ1-5	NA	NA	CASSLGGRQHF	TGTGCCAGCAGCTTAGGGGGCAGGCAGCATTTT
TRBV7-3	TRBJ1-1	NA	NA	CASSLDTRTEAFF	TGTGCCAGCAGCTTAGACACGAGAACTGAAGCTTTCTTT
TRBV5-1	TRBJ1-5	TRBD1	NA	CASSWGTGPGEPQHF	TGCGCCAGCAGCTGGGGGACAGGCCCAGGGGAGCCCCAGCATTTT
TRBV5-8	TRBJ2-3	TRBD2	NA	CASSLGLAGVDTQYF	TGTGCCAGCAGCTTGGGGCTAGCGGGAGTGGATACGCAGTATTTT
TRBV5-8	TRBJ2-7	NA	NA	CASSSILHGRTNYEQYF	TGTGCCAGCAGCTCAATCCTACACGGACGGACAAACTACGAGCAGTACTTC
TRBV7-3	TRBJ2-3	TRBD1	NA	CASSSFAGTGREGTDTQYF	TGTGCCAGCAGCTCCTTCGCCGGGACAGGGAGAGAGGGCACAGATACGCAGTATTTT
TRBV19	TRBJ1-1	NA	few	CASSSRGMNTEAFF	TGTGCCAGTAGTAGCAGGGGTATGAACACTGAAGCTTTCTTT
TRBV5-5	TRBJ2-3	TRBD2	NA	CASSLGLAGLTDTQYF	TGTGCCAGCAGCTTGGGACTAGCGGGACTCACAGATACGCAGTATTTT
TRBV4-1	TRBJ2-3	TRBD1	few	CASKQGASTDTQYF	TGCGCCAGCAAACAGGGGGCTAGCACAGATACGCAGTATTTT
TRBV7-2	TRBJ2-5	NA	NA	CASSHWGVEAGTQYF	TGTGCCAGCAGCCACTGGGGGGTGGAGGCGGGGACCCAGTACTTC
TRBV9	TRBJ2-7	NA	once	CASSVGETHGGTTYYEQYF	TGTGCCAGCAGCGTAGGAGAGACACACGGGGGTACTACCTACTACGAGCAGTACTTC
TRBV2	TRBJ2-4	TRBD1	once	CASRPGTGKNIQYF	TGTGCCAGCAGACCCGGGACAGGCAAAAACATTCAGTACTTC
TRBV7-9	TRBJ1-1	NA	NA	CASSLARNTEAFF	TGTGCCAGCAGCTTAGCCAGAAACACTGAAGCTTTCTTT
TRBV18	TRBJ2-7	NA	NA	CASYSGNEQYF	TGTGCCAGCTACTCCGGGAACGAGCAGTACTTC
TRBV10-3	TRBJ1-1	TRBD1	NA	CAISDGTGMNTEAFF	TGTGCCATCAGTGACGGGACAGGTATGAACACTGAAGCTTTCTTT
TRBV7-3	TRBJ2-2	TRBD2	NA	CASSLNGGRVSGELFF	TGTGCCAGCAGCTTAAATGGCGGGAGGGTTTCCGGGGAGCTGTTTTTT
TRBV11-2	TRBJ2-1	NA	NA	CASSARTTPYNEQFF	TGTGCCAGCAGCGCCAGGACAACTCCCTACAATGAGCAGTTCTTC
TRBV18	TRBJ2-3	TRBD2	once	CASSPRLAGPTDTQYF	TGTGCCAGCTCACCTCGACTAGCGGGGCCCACAGATACGCAGTATTTT
TRBV6-5	TRBJ2-6	TRBD1	NA	CASSKQGTGANVLTF	TGTGCCAGCAGTAAACAGGGGACTGGGGCCAACGTCCTGACTTTC
TRBV4-1	TRBJ2-7	NA	NA	CASSQNSESGGQYF	TGCGCCAGCAGCCAAAATTCGGAATCTGGGGGGCAGTACTTC
TRBV19	TRBJ2-1	NA	NA	CASSSRAEQFF	TGTGCCAGTAGTAGCAGGGCTGAGCAGTTCTTC
TRBV28	TRBJ2-3	NA	NA	CASSLPQVRSDTQYF	TGTGCCAGCAGTTTACCCCAAGTACGGTCAGATACGCAGTATTTT
TRBV7-2	TRBJ2-3	NA	NA	CASSSGVAATDTQYF	TGTGCCAGCAGCTCGGGGGTAGCGGCCACAGATACGCAGTATTTT
TRBV5-4	TRBJ2-2	TRBD2	NA	CASSVPGTTRAGELFF	TGTGCCAGCAGCGTCCCCGGGACTACTCGGGCCGGGGAGCTGTTTTTT
TRBV4-1	TRBJ2-7	TRBD2	NA	CASSQTGLAGAYEQYF	TGCGCCAGCAGCCAAACAGGACTAGCGGGGGCCTACGAGCAGTACTTC
TRBV18	TRBJ2-1	NA	NA	CASSPFREVNEQFF	TGTGCCAGCTCACCGTTCAGGGAAGTCAATGAGCAGTTCTTC
TRBV15	TRBJ1-1	TRBD1	NA	CATSRRQGAIRSTEAFF	TGTGCCACCAGCAGGAGACAGGGGGCTATTCGGAGCACTGAAGCTTTCTTT
TRBV5-1	TRBJ2-2	TRBD2	NA	CASSFSGSDTGELFF	TGCGCCAGCAGCTTTAGCGGGAGTGACACCGGGGAGCTGTTTTTT
TRBV27	TRBJ2-1	TRBD1	NA	CASGDRDRFYEQFF	TGTGCCAGCGGCGACCGGGACAGGTTCTATGAGCAGTTCTTC
TRBV5-1	TRBJ2-3	TRBD2	NA	CASSLQREVDTQYF	TGCGCCAGCAGCTTGCAGCGGGAGGTAGATACGCAGTATTTT
TRBV28	TRBJ2-5	TRBD2	NA	CASSPRLARGVETQYF	TGTGCCAGCAGTCCCCGACTAGCGAGAGGGGTGGAGACCCAGTACTTC
TRBV7-3	TRBJ2-5	NA	once	CASSFSQSRTETQYF	TGTGCCAGCAGCTTTAGTCAGTCCCGGACAGAGACCCAGTACTTC
TRBV18	TRBJ1-2	NA	NA	CASSPSQAGNNYGYTF	TGTGCCAGCTCACCCTCACAAGCAGGGAATAACTATGGCTACACCTTC
TRBV28	TRBJ2-1	NA	NA	CASNGGTYNEQFF	TGTGCCAGCAACGGGGGAACCTACAATGAGCAGTTCTTC